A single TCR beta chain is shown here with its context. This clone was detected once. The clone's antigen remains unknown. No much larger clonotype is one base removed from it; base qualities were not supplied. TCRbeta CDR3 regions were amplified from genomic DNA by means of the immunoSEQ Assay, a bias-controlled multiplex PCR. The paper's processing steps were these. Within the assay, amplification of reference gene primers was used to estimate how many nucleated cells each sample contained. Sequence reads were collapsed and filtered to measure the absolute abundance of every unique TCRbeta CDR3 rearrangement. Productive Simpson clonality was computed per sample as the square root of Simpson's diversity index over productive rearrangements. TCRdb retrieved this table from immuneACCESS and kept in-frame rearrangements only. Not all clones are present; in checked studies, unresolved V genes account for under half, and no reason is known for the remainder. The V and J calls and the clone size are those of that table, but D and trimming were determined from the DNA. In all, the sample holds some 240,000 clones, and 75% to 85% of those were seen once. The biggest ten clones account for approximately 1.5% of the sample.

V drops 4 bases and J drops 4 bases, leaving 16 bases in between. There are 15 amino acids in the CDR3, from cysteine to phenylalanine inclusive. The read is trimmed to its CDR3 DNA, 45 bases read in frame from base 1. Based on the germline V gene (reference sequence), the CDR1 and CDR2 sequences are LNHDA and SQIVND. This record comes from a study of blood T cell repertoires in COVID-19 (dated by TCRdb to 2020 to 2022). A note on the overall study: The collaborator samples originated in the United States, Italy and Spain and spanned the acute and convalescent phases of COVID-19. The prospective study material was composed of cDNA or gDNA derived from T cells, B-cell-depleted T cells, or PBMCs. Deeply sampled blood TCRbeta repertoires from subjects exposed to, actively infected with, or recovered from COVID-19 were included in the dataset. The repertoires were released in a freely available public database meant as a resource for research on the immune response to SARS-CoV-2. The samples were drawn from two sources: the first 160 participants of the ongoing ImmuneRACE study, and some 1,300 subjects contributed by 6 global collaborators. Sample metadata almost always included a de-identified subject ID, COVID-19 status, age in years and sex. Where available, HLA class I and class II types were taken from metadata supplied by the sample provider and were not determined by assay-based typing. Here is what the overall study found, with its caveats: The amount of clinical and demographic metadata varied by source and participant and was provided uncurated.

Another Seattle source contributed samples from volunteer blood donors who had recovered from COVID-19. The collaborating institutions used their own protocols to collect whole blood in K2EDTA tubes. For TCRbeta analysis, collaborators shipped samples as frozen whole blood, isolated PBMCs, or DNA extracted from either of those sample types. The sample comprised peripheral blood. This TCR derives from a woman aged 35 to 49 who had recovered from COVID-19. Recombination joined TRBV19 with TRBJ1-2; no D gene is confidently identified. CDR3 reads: CASSTLGGTVYGYTF. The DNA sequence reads TGTGCCAGTAGTACCCTCGGTGGAACAGTCTATGGCTACACCTTC.